These 21 T cell receptor beta chains came from one sample sequenced in a study of blood T cell repertoires in COVID-19. Profiling relied on immunoSEQ multiplex PCR, and the TCRdb table lists in-frame clones only, not all of them. The sample has approximately 500,000 clones, about 89% seen once. Sample: peripheral blood. These receptors came from a woman aged 45-65 years with COVID-19, enrolled during active disease.

This sequence joins TRBV4-1 and TRBJ1-4; 9 bases fit TRBD1. Germline V gene lookup returns CDR1 MGHRA and CDR2 YSYEKL. Trimming cost V 1 base and J 8 bases; bases outside gene matches: 5. The length of the CDR3 is 15 residues. CDR3 residues: CASSQGDRDYEKLFF. CDR3 DNA sequence: TGCGCCAGCAGCCAAGGGGACAGGGACTACGAAAAACTGTTTTTT.

The chain employs TRBV2 and TRBJ2-5; maybe TRBD1 (6 bases). V gave up 6 bases and J gave up 2 bases, with 13 bases separating them. The CDR3 consists of 14 residues. The germline CDR1 and CDR2 sequences are SNHLY and FYNNEI. CDR3: CASSQGPLQETQYF. CDR3 DNA: TGTGCCAGCAGCCAGGGGCCCCTACAAGAGACCCAGTACTTC.

The chain joins TRBV10-3 to TRBJ1-1; 9 bases fit TRBD1. Unmatched junction bases numbered 6, after V lost 6 bases and J lost 1 base. The CDR3 sequence is 15 residues long. Germline V lookup: CDR1 ENHRY, CDR2 SYGVKD. The CDR3 here is CAISWTGDGNTEAFF. In DNA, the CDR3 is TGTGCCATCAGCTGGACAGGGGATGGGAACACTGAAGCTTTCTTT.

The CDR3 coding sequence is TGTGCCAGCAGCTTTCCCACAGGGGGGGCCAACGTCCTGACTTTC. This gives the protein CASSFPTGGANVLTF. The chain employs TRBV5-4 and TRBJ2-6; possible D gene TRBD1, 6 bases. CDR3 length equals 15 residues. The V gene lost 2 bases and the J gene lost 4 bases, with 10 bases spanning the gap. CDR1 and CDR2 (germline): SGHNT, YYREEE (reference sequence).

The sample holds a few counts of this clone. In the same sample, other DNA sequences code for this CDR3. The chain combines TRBV28 with TRBJ1-2; D not certain. The germline V and J ends were trimmed by 2 bases and 4 bases, with 5 bases remaining between them. This CDR3 spans 12 amino acids. Germline V gene data show CDR1 as MDHEN and CDR2 as SYDVKM. DNA of the CDR3: TGTGCCAGCAGTTTAGCAGGCTATGGCTACACCTTC. Residues: CASSLAGYGYTF.

CDR3 coding DNA: TGCAGCGTTGAAAGCACCTACAATGAGCAGTTCTTC. This translates into CSVESTYNEQFF. This chain uses TRBV29-1 with TRBJ2-1; D is unclear. The CDR3 spans 12 residues. Germline assignment: CDR1 SQVTM and CDR2 ANQGSEA. Between the trimmed V and J ends, which lost 2 bases and 2 bases, there was a span of 4 bases.

The chain's CDR3 is CASSPKSLAPEQFF. CDR3 DNA sequence: TGTGCCAGCTCTCCAAAGTCCCTAGCGCCCGAGCAGTTCTTC. The chain joins TRBV18 to TRBJ2-1, with a weak D call TRBD2 (6 bases). The germline CDR1 and CDR2 sequences are KGHSH and LQKENI. The CDR3 contains 14 residues. V was clipped by 6 bases and J by 10 bases, with 19 bases between them.

This chain links TRBV10-1 with TRBJ2-7; D is perhaps TRBD1 (5 bases). The CDR3 spans 13 residues. The V gene's germline CDR1 is WNHNN and CDR2 SYGVQD (reference sequence). With 1 base removed from V and 2 bases from J, the gap between germline ends came to 6 bases. CDR3 region: CASSEWGTYEQYF. CDR3 coding DNA: TGCGCCAGCAGTGAGTGGGGCACCTACGAGCAGTACTTC.

The chain combines TRBV4-1 with TRBJ1-5, with 7 bases fitting TRBD1. CDR1 and CDR2 (germline): MGHRA, YSYEKL. This CDR3 spans 16 amino acids. The V gene end was trimmed by 1 base and the J gene end by 1 base; junction bases not matched to a gene: 4. CDR3 in amino acids: CASSQVQGVSNQPQHF. CDR3 in DNA: TGCGCCAGCAGCCAAGTGCAGGGGGTGAGCAATCAGCCCCAGCATTTT.

On this clone itself: The sample contains more than one DNA sequence encoding this CDR3. V is TRBV5-4 and J is TRBJ2-3, with 11 bases that match TRBD2. V dropped 3 bases and J dropped 3; count of bases not matched to a gene: 9. Germline lookup yields CDR1 SGHNT and CDR2 YYREEE (reference sequence). This CDR3 region has 17 residues. The CDR3 spells CASSSGLAGGGTDTQYF. The CDR3 bases are TGTGCCAGCAGCTCTGGCCTAGCGGGGGGAGGGACAGATACGCAGTATTTT. Using reference TRBV5-4 and TRBJ2-3 for the parts outside the CDR3, the full variable domain is ETGVTQSPTHLIKTRGQQVTLRCSSQSGHNTVSWYQQALGQGPQFIFQYYREEENGRGNFPPRFSGLQFPNYSSELNVNALELDDSALYLCASSSGLAGGGTDTQYFGPGTRLTVL.

This CDR3 reads CASSAWDIGTGELFF. The CDR3 nucleotides are TGTGCCAGCAGTGCGTGGGACATTGGAACCGGGGAGCTGTTTTTT. This chain uses TRBV6-4 with TRBJ2-2; possibly TRBD1 for D (6 bases). This CDR3 has 15 residues. Germline CDR1 MRHNA, CDR2 SNTAGT. The V gene lost 4 bases and the J gene lost 5 bases, with 14 bases spanning the gap.

As concerns this clone: A much larger clone lies a single base off, so this may be a read error. V and J are TRBV7-2 and TRBJ2-3; 7 bases line up with TRBD2. Trimming at V came to 2 bases and at J to 1 base, leaving 0 bases not matched to a gene. Germline V gene lookup returns CDR1 SGHTA and CDR2 FQGNSA. The CDR3 has 14 residues. Here the CDR3 DNA reads TGTGCCAGCAGCTTAACTAGCGGCACAGATACGCAGTATTTT. This gives the protein CASSLTSGTDTQYF.

The V and J genes are TRBV5-5 and TRBJ2-5; D is undetermined. V lost 5 bases and J 5 bases, leaving 10 bases between the germline ends. The CDR3 has 12 amino acids. Germline CDR1 is SGHKS and CDR2 is YYEKEE (reference sequence). CDR3 region: CASSRPRETQYF. CDR3 coding DNA: TGTGCCAGCAGTCGTCCTAGGGAGACCCAGTACTTC.

The genes are TRBV30 and TRBJ1-4, with 8 bases aligning to TRBD1. V gave up 4 bases and J gave up 6 bases; unmatched junction bases: 10. This CDR3 has 15 amino acids. Germline V lookup: CDR1 GTSNPN, CDR2 SVGIG (reference sequence). CDR3 DNA: TGTGCCTGGACCCTCCGGGACAGGCGAGATGAAAAACTGTTTTTT. As protein: CAWTLRDRRDEKLFF. Complete variable domain (other parts from reference TRBV30 and TRBJ1-4): SQTIHQWPATLVQPVGSPLSLECTVEGTSNPNLYWYRQAAGRGLQLLFYSVGIGQISSEVPQNLSASRPQDRQFILSSKKLLLSDSGFYLCAWTLRDRRDEKLFFGSGTQLSVL.

The chain links TRBV2 to TRBJ1-2; a weak D match, TRBD1 (5 bases). Trimming removed 3 bases at V and 5 bases at J, with 13 bases between. Germline CDR1 reads SNHLY; CDR2 reads FYNNEI. CDR3 size: 14 residues. CDR3 nucleotides: TGTGCCAGCAGTGACTGGGCAGGGAGGTATGGCTACACCTTC. Its translation is CASSDWAGRYGYTF.

This clone was seen more than once but under ten times. The gene calls are TRBV2 and TRBJ1-3; D unclear. CDR1 SNHLY and CDR2 FYNNEI come from the germline V gene. The CDR3 covers 13 residues. V gave up 8 bases and J gave up 7 bases, with 15 bases separating them. For the CDR3, the DNA is TGTGCCAGCGCGAATTCGCCCATGAACACCATATATTTT. Translated: CASANSPMNTIYF.

The J gene is TRBJ2-2, the V gene TRBV13, with no clear D. The CDR3 has 13 residues. CDR1 is PRHDT and CDR2 is FYEKMQ in the germline V gene (reference sequence). Deletions cut 5 bases from V and 6 bases from J, with 10 bases between. The CDR3 region is CASSPPGAGELFF. The CDR3 DNA reads as TGTGCCAGCAGCCCCCCCGGTGCCGGGGAGCTGTTTTTT.

V usage is TRBV6-6 and J usage is TRBJ1-6; tentative D call: TRBD1 (6 bases). The CDR3 is 16 residues long. Trimming took 4 bases from V and 5 from J, leaving 15 bases between them. The V gene's germline CDR1 is MNHNY and CDR2 SVGAGI (reference sequence). This chain's CDR3 is CASSFASTGNNSPLHF. CDR3 coding DNA: TGTGCCAGCAGTTTCGCGTCTACAGGGAATAATTCACCCCTCCACTTT.

The chain has TRBV9 and TRBJ1-1; maybe TRBD1 (5 bases). Germline V gene data show CDR1 as SGDLS and CDR2 as YYNGEE. This CDR3 spans 14 amino acids. The ends were cut back, 4 bases at V and 4 bases at J, with 14 bases in the middle. As DNA, the CDR3 is TGTGCCAGCAGCTTCCAGTGGGGGGGCACTGAAGCTTTCTTT. Its protein product is CASSFQWGGTEAFF.

The chain joins TRBV6-1 to TRBJ1-1; D not certain. The CDR3 is 14 amino acids. Germline CDR1 and CDR2: MNHNS and SASEGT. Trimming stripped 3 bases from V and 5 bases from J, with 13 bases between. The CDR3 sequence: CASSEVSRRTEAFF. The CDR3 DNA follows: TGTGCCAGCAGTGAGGTCTCAAGGAGGACTGAAGCTTTCTTT.

The chain carries TRBV5-1 and TRBJ1-1; 8 bases map to TRBD1. Trimming took 4 bases from V and 8 from J; bases not matched to a gene: 10. This CDR3 is 14 amino acids long. Germline values: CDR1 SGHRS, CDR2 YFSETQ. The CDR3 loop is CASSMDRAGGEAFF. In DNA form, the CDR3 reads TGCGCCAGCAGCATGGACAGGGCGGGTGGAGAAGCTTTCTTT.